A single sample is the source of the 5 T cell receptor beta chains below, sequenced in a study of blood T cell repertoires in COVID-19. Clones were read by immunoSEQ multiplex PCR, and TCRdb kept only the in-frame ones, dropping some. The sample shows 16,000 or so clones, roughly nine tenths of them seen only once. The sample taken for sequencing was peripheral blood. These receptors all come from an elderly man with acute or convalescent COVID-19.

In nucleotides, the CDR3 is TGCGCCAGCAGCAACGGACAGGCTCAAGGGGGTAAAGCTTTCTTT. Protein product: CASSNGQAQGGKAFF. The chain has TRBV5-1 and TRBJ1-1; the match to TRBD1 covers 7 bases. Germline lookup yields CDR1 SGHRS and CDR2 YFSETQ. The trim removed 4 bases at V and 9 bases at J, leaving 15 bases unmatched. The CDR3 covers 15 residues.

The chain uses TRBV9 and TRBJ1-6; TRBD1 is a possible D gene (5 bases). V was pared by 1 base and J by 7 bases, with 15 bases between. The CDR3 sequence is 16 residues long. In germline, CDR1 is SGDLS, CDR2 YYNGEE. CDR3 DNA: TGTGCCAGCAGCGTACAGGGCGCTGGGGGGAATTCACCCCTCCACTTT. Translating it yields CASSVQGAGGNSPLHF.

The chain employs TRBV4-1 and TRBJ1-3; D not resolved. The CDR3 is 15 amino acids. CDR1 is MGHRA, CDR2 YSYEKL, per germline. With 1 base removed from V and 0 bases from J, the gap between germline ends came to 7 bases. CDR3 coding DNA: TGCGCCAGCAGCCAAGCACACCACTCTGGAAACACCATATATTTT. Its protein is CASSQAHHSGNTIYF.

This chain links TRBV2 with TRBJ1-6; D is unclear. Germline CDR1 and CDR2: SNHLY and FYNNEI. V lost 4 bases and J lost 2, with 9 bases in between. CDR3 length: 15 amino acids. Here the CDR3 reads CASSVGEAYNSPLHF. For the CDR3, the DNA is TGTGCCAGCAGTGTCGGGGAGGCCTATAATTCACCCCTCCACTTT.

The chain combines TRBV27 with TRBJ2-1; no clear D. Trimming took 1 base from V and 3 from J, leaving 4 bases between them. The CDR3 covers 13 residues. The germline CDR1 and CDR2 sequences are MNHEY and SMNVEV (reference sequence). The CDR3 nucleotides read TGTGCCAGCAGTTTATTCGGCTACAATGAGCAGTTCTTC. This sequence encodes CASSLFGYNEQFF.